This T cell receptor (beta chain) comes out of a study of T cell changes during pregnancy in multiple sclerosis. CDR3 length: 14 residues. Germline CDR1 LGHNA, CDR2 YNFKEQ. Trimming cost V 5 bases and J 5 bases, with 12 bases left between them. Some clones are missing from TCRdb's copy, which holds only in-frame ones; the method was immunoSEQ multiplex PCR. The sample carries tens of thousands of clones, 90% to 95% recorded once. J is TRBJ1-4 and V is TRBV4-2; no reliable D call. This receptor was identified in a female donor in good health, serving as a control in a pregnancy study. Some clones in this sample may be carry-over from other donors' samples. Here the sequenced sample was PBMCs, taken in the first trimester of pregnancy. The CDR3, as DNA: TGTGCCAGCAGCTCACGGACGGGAAATGAAAAACTGTTTTTT. Encoded protein: CASSSRTGNEKLFF.